The 31 T cell receptor beta chains below were found in one sample sequenced in a study of blood T cell repertoires in COVID-19. Data came from immunoSEQ multiplex PCR; TCRdb stores just in-frame clones and leaves some out. The sample lists approximately 210,000 clones; roughly 88% were seen once. Sequencing was done on a sample of peripheral blood. The receptor source for this set is a man aged 25 to 40 who had recovered from COVID-19.

The chain has TRBV5-6 and TRBJ2-7, with TRBD2 identical over 8 bases. Per the germline V gene, CDR1 is SGHDT and CDR2 is YYEEEE. V trimming: 1 base; J trimming: 3 bases; junction bases outside the gene matches: 9. The CDR3 spans 16 residues. CDR3 DNA: TGTGCCAGCAGCTTGAGGGTGGAGACTAGCGTCTACGAGCAGTACTTC. As protein: CASSLRVETSVYEQYF. The full variable domain, completed using reference TRBV5-6 and TRBJ2-7, is DAGVTQSPTHLIKTRGQQVTLRCSPKSGHDTVSWYQQALGQGPQFIFQYYEEEERQRGNFPDRFSGHQFPNYSSELNVNALLLGDSALYLCASSLRVETSVYEQYFGPGTRLTVT.

This chain links TRBV3-1 (or the pseudogene TRBV3-2) with TRBJ2-7; maybe TRBD2 (6 bases). This CDR3 contains 15 residues. Germline lookup yields CDR1 LGHDT and CDR2 YNNKEL (reference sequence). The V and J ends lost 2 bases and 3 bases respectively, with 14 bases between them. DNA of the CDR3: TGTGCCAGCAGCCAAATCTGGACTAACCTCTACGAGCAGTACTTC. Encoded protein: CASSQIWTNLYEQYF.

This clone was recorded only once. The chain is built from TRBV27 and TRBJ2-7; 8 bases align to TRBD1. The CDR3 is 16 amino acids. The junction had 11 bases not matched to a gene; V was cut back by 4 bases and J by 3 bases. Germline-derived CDR1 and CDR2 are MNHEY and SMNVEV (reference sequence). CDR3 region: CASSSLARTGSYEQYF. The CDR3 DNA is TGTGCCAGCAGTTCCCTCGCTAGGACAGGGAGCTACGAGCAGTACTTC.

The genes are TRBV27 and TRBJ1-2; possibly TRBD1 for D (5 bases). V lost 5 bases to trimming and J lost 7 bases, with 14 bases between them. This CDR3 comprises 13 residues. Germline-derived CDR1 and CDR2 are MNHEY and SMNVEV (reference sequence). The CDR3 here is CASSPFGGGGYTF. The CDR3 nucleotides read TGTGCCAGCAGTCCCTTCGGGGGTGGTGGCTACACCTTC.

V is TRBV7-9 and J is TRBJ2-5, with 8 bases matching TRBD2. The germline V gene encodes CDR1 SEHNR and CDR2 FQNEAQ (reference sequence). CDR3 length: 17 amino acids. V lost 4 bases to trimming and J lost 5 bases; unmatched junction nucleotides: 15. In nucleotides, the CDR3 is TGTGCCAGCAGCTCTTCGAGAGCGGGGGCCCTCCGGGAGACCCAGTACTTC. Protein: CASSSSRAGALRETQYF.

The rearrangement uses TRBV10-1 and TRBJ1-3, with D hard to call. Deletions cut 4 bases from V and 3 bases from J, with 16 bases between. The CDR3 spans 16 residues. The germline CDR1 and CDR2 sequences are WNHNN and SYGVQD (reference sequence). The CDR3 spells CASSGPLTQFGNTIYF. The CDR3, as DNA: TGCGCCAGCAGTGGCCCTTTGACTCAGTTTGGAAACACCATATATTTT.

The chain couples TRBV12-5 to TRBJ2-3, with TRBD1 matching 8 bases. Germline assignment: CDR1 LGHNT and CDR2 FRNRAP. The CDR3 contains 15 residues. Germline trimming cut 4 bases from V and 5 bases from J; bases unmatched to any gene: 8. The CDR3 loop reads CASGSPGQVLDTQYF. CDR3 in DNA: TGTGCTAGTGGTTCGCCGGGACAGGTATTAGATACGCAGTATTTT.

This chain connects TRBV10-3 to TRBJ2-7; 9 nucleotides align to TRBD1. V was clipped by 0 bases and J by 5 bases; unmatched bases: 8. Germline V CDR1 and CDR2: ENHRY, SYGVKD. The CDR3 has 16 residues. Here the CDR3 DNA reads TGTGCCATCAGTGAGTCGGGTTTACAGGGGGCTCACGAGCAGTACTTC. Translated, it gives CAISESGLQGAHEQYF.

The genes are TRBV27 and TRBJ2-7; a possible D gene is TRBD1 (6 bases). The germline V gene has CDR1 MNHEY and CDR2 SMNVEV (reference sequence). The CDR3 is made up of 14 amino acids. V lost 5 bases, J lost 3 bases, and 14 bases lay in between. CDR3 loop: CASSPRSRGYEQYF. CDR3 in DNA: TGTGCCAGCAGTCCACGAAGCAGGGGCTACGAGCAGTACTTC.

This chain links TRBV7-2 with TRBJ2-2; 8 positions match TRBD1. V trimming: 2 bases; J trimming: 3 bases; junction bases outside the gene matches: 8. CDR3 length: 17 residues. Germline assignment: CDR1 SGHTA and CDR2 FQGNSA. The CDR3 region has the DNA TGTGCCAGCAGCTTATTCCGACAGGGGATGTACACCGGGGAGCTGTTTTTT. Protein product: CASSLFRQGMYTGELFF.

This clone was seen a handful of times. The chain combines TRBV3-1 (or the pseudogene TRBV3-2) with TRBJ1-2; TRBD1 is a possible D gene (5 bases). From germline, CDR1 is LGHDT and CDR2 YNNKEL (reference sequence). CDR3 length: 14 amino acids. Trimming left V 2 bases short and J 8 bases short, with 15 bases between. CDR3 sequence reads: CASSQKGRQSGYTF. CDR3 bases: TGTGCCAGCAGCCAAAAAGGACGACAGTCCGGCTACACCTTC.

This clone is a singleton in its sample. The chain couples TRBV11-3 to TRBJ1-1, with D possibly being TRBD1 (6 bases). Germline V gives CDR1 SGHNT, CDR2 YENEEA. This CDR3 is 17 amino acids long. V lost 1 base and J lost 5, with 20 bases in between. CDR3 DNA sequence: TGTGCCAGCAGCTTAGGGCCTGGGAACAGGGTCGAAACTGAAGCTTTCTTT. Its translation: CASSLGPGNRVETEAFF.

This chain joins TRBV25-1 and TRBJ2-7; TRBD1 matches 7 bases. Germline assignment: CDR1 MGHDK and CDR2 SYGVNS. V shed 4 bases, J shed 1 base, and the junction held 10 bases outside the gene matches. The CDR3 length is 16 residues. The chain's CDR3 is CASSGSGTELSYEQYF. As DNA, the CDR3 is TGTGCCAGCAGTGGCTCCGGGACAGAATTGTCCTACGAGCAGTACTTC.

The V call is TRBV9, the J call TRBJ1-1; no definite D call. Deletions cut 2 bases from V and 4 bases from J, with 9 bases between. This CDR3 is 13 amino acids long. CDR1 SGDLS and CDR2 YYNGEE come from the germline V gene. The CDR3 region has the DNA TGTGCCAGCAGCGTCCGTCCCGGCACTGAAGCTTTCTTT. As protein: CASSVRPGTEAFF.

The chain combines TRBV19 with TRBJ1-1; no clear D. With 7 bases removed from V and 8 bases from J, the gap between germline ends came to 11 bases. Looked up from germline, CDR1 is LNHDA and CDR2 is SQIVND (reference sequence). The CDR3 is 11 residues long. CDR3 sequence (DNA): TGTGCCAGTACCACCTTCTACGAAGCTTTCTTT. Translated: CASTTFYEAFF.

V is TRBV4-1 and J is TRBJ1-2; 9 nucleotides match TRBD1. CDR1 MGHRA and CDR2 YSYEKL come from the germline V gene. The V segment lost 7 bases and the J segment 7 bases; nucleotides outside the gene matches: 7. The CDR3 length is 13 residues. The CDR3 DNA follows: TGCGCCAGCACCACCGGGACAGGGAGTGGCTACACCTTC. It translates to CASTTGTGSGYTF.

A single count supports this clone. The chain combines TRBV5-4 with TRBJ2-4; 8 bases align to TRBD2. In germline, CDR1 is SGHNT, CDR2 YYREEE (reference sequence). This CDR3 is built from 16 residues. Trimming at V came to 0 bases and at J to 1 base, leaving 3 bases not matched to a gene. The DNA for the CDR3 is TGTGCCAGCAGCTTGGAACGCGGGGGGGCCAAAAACATTCAGTACTTC. It codes for CASSLERGGAKNIQYF.

The chain employs TRBV7-9 and TRBJ2-5; the match to TRBD1 covers 9 bases. V trimming: 4 bases; J trimming: 6 bases; junction bases outside the gene matches: 6. CDR1 is SEHNR and CDR2 is FQNEAQ in the germline V gene (reference sequence). The CDR3 is 14 amino acids. The CDR3 reads CASSSDRGSKTQYF. The DNA of the CDR3 is TGTGCCAGCAGCTCGGACAGGGGTTCGAAGACCCAGTACTTC.

V gene TRBV10-1 combines with J gene TRBJ2-7; no clear D. V was trimmed by 1 base and J by 3 bases, leaving 7 bases between them. Germline V gene data show CDR1 as WNHNN and CDR2 as SYGVQD (reference sequence). CDR3 length equals 13 residues. The DNA for the CDR3 is TGCGCCAGCAGTGAGTATAACAACTACGAGCAGTACTTC. It specifies CASSEYNNYEQYF.

The chain employs TRBV3-1 (or the pseudogene TRBV3-2) and TRBJ2-7, with D possibly being TRBD1 (5 bases). V lost 1 base and J lost 3, with 13 bases in between. Germline V CDR1 and CDR2: LGHDT, YNNKEL (reference sequence). The CDR3 runs to 15 residues. CDR3 sequence reads: CASSQGHQGVYEQYF. CDR3 sequence (DNA): TGTGCCAGCAGCCAAGGGCATCAGGGCGTCTACGAGCAGTACTTC.

This rearrangement joins TRBV7-2 to TRBJ2-2; TRBD1 agrees at 12 bases. The CDR3 consists of 16 residues. CDR1 and CDR2 (germline): SGHTA, FQGNSA. Trimming removed 3 bases from V and 5 bases from J; junction bases left unmatched: 4. Here the CDR3 reads CASSLGQGALTGELFF. In nucleotides, the CDR3 is TGTGCCAGCAGCTTGGGACAGGGGGCGCTGACCGGGGAGCTGTTTTTT.

The J gene is TRBJ1-1, the V gene TRBV6-4; no definite D call. The CDR3 is 14 amino acids. CDR1 and CDR2 (germline): MRHNA, SNTAGT. Trimming left V 0 bases short and J 1 base short, with 6 bases between. This CDR3 reads CASSDSGRNTEAFF. CDR3 coding DNA: TGTGCCAGCAGTGACTCTGGGAGGAACACTGAAGCTTTCTTT.

The V call is TRBV5-6, the J call TRBJ2-5; 12 nucleotides align to TRBD2. The V gene end was trimmed by 1 base and the J gene end by 5 bases; junction bases not matched to a gene: 6. This CDR3 has 16 residues. The V gene's germline CDR1 is SGHDT and CDR2 YYEEEE. The CDR3 bases are TGTGCCAGCAGCTTGTATCCTAGCGGGGGGGCGGAGACCCAGTACTTC. Its protein is CASSLYPSGGAETQYF.

This chain connects TRBV18 to TRBJ1-2; TRBD1 aligns across 7 bases. This CDR3 is 14 amino acids long. Germline trimming cut 3 bases from V and 8 bases from J; bases unmatched to any gene: 9. Germline-derived CDR1 and CDR2 are KGHSH and LQKENI. The CDR3 sequence: CASSPEWQGGGYTF. The CDR3, as DNA: TGTGCCAGCTCACCCGAGTGGCAGGGGGGCGGCTACACCTTC.

The rearrangement uses TRBV11-2 and TRBJ1-1; TRBD1 is a possible D gene (6 bases). The germline gives CDR1 SGHAT, CDR2 FQNNGV. The germline V and J ends were trimmed by 5 bases and 0 bases, with 13 bases remaining between them. CDR3 length equals 15 residues. DNA for the CDR3: TGTGCCAGCAGCCAGGACAGACTCATGAACACTGAAGCTTTCTTT. Its translation is CASSQDRLMNTEAFF.

The J gene is TRBJ1-2, the V gene TRBV2; 7 nucleotides align to TRBD1. V shed 7 bases and J 0 bases; nucleotides not matched to a gene: 5. Germline CDR1 reads SNHLY; CDR2 reads FYNNEI. CDR3 length: 14 residues. CDR3 sequence reads: CASIITGANYGYTF. The CDR3 coding sequence is TGTGCCAGCATAATAACAGGGGCTAACTATGGCTACACCTTC. The full variable domain, with the rest looked up from reference TRBV2 and TRBJ1-2, is EPEVTQTPSHQVTQMGQEVILRCVPISNHLYFYWYRQILGQKVEFLVSFYNNEISEKSEIFDDQFSVERPDGSNFTLKIRSTKLEDSAMYFCASIITGANYGYTFGSGTRLTVV.

This chain connects TRBV23-1 to TRBJ2-7, with TRBD2 matching over 7 bases. TRBV23-1 is an ORF; its function is uncertain. V dropped 8 bases and J dropped 0; count of bases not matched to a gene: 10. The CDR3 contains 15 residues. In DNA, the CDR3 is TGCGCCAGCTGCCCGTGGGGAGGGTTCTCCTACGAGCAGTACTTC. Translated: CASCPWGGFSYEQYF.

The chain joins TRBV27 to TRBJ2-3, with TRBD2 matching over 8 bases. This CDR3 comprises 16 residues. Trimming took 5 bases from V and 0 from J; bases not matched to a gene: 7. The germline gives CDR1 MNHEY, CDR2 SMNVEV (reference sequence). CDR3 sequence reads: CASSQTSSGSTDTQYF. Here the CDR3 DNA reads TGTGCCAGCAGTCAAACCTCTAGCGGGAGCACAGATACGCAGTATTTT.

The chain carries TRBV6-5 and TRBJ1-2; no reliable D call. Germline CDR1 is MNHEY and CDR2 is SVGAGI. V lost 6 bases and J 2 bases, leaving 13 bases between the germline ends. CDR3 size: 14 residues. CDR3 sequence reads: CASRSPLGNYGYTF. For the CDR3, the DNA is TGTGCCAGCAGATCACCCCTAGGAAACTATGGCTACACCTTC.

The V gene is TRBV5-4, the J gene TRBJ1-1; 8 bases line up with TRBD1. Germline-derived CDR1 and CDR2 are SGHNT and YYREEE (reference sequence). V was pared by 4 bases and J by 5 bases, with 13 bases of the junction left unmatched. This CDR3 region has 16 residues. The CDR3 region is CASSPSGGARSTEAFF. The CDR3 DNA reads as TGTGCCAGCAGCCCATCAGGGGGCGCGAGGAGTACTGAAGCTTTCTTT. Drawing the rest from reference TRBV5-4 and TRBJ1-1, the complete variable domain is ETGVTQSPTHLIKTRGQQVTLRCSSQSGHNTVSWYQQALGQGPQFIFQYYREEENGRGNFPPRFSGLQFPNYSSELNVNALELDDSALYLCASSPSGGARSTEAFFGQGTRLTVV.

The V and J genes are TRBV19 and TRBJ1-2; TRBD1 matches at 7 bases. Germline CDR1 is LNHDA and CDR2 is SQIVND (reference sequence). The V gene end was trimmed by 8 bases and the J gene end by 3 bases; junction bases not matched to a gene: 3. The CDR3 contains 12 residues. CDR3 region: CASSDRDYGYTF. CDR3 nucleotides: TGTGCCAGTTCCGACAGGGACTATGGCTACACCTTC.